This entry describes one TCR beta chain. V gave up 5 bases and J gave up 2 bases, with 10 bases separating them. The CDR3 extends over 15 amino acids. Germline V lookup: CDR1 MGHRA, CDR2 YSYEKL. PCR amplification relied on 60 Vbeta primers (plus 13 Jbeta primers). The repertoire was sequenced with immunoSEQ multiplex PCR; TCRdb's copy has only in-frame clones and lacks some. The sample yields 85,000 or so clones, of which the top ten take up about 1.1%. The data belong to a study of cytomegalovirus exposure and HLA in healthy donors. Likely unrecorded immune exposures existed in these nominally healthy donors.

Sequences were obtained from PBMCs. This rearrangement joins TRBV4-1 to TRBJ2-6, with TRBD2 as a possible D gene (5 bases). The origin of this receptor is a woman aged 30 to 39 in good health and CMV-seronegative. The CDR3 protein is CASSNTSPGANVLTF. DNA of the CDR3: TGCGCCAGCAGCAATACTAGTCCTGGGGCCAACGTCCTGACTTTC.